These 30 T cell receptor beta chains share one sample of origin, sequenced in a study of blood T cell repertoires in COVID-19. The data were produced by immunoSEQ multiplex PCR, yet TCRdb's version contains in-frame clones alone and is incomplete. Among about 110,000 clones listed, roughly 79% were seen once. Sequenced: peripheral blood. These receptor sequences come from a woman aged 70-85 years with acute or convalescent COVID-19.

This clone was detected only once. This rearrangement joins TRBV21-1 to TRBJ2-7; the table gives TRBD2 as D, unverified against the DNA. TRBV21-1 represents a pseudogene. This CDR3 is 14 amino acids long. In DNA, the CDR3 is TGTGCCAGCAGCAGTCTAGCGGAATCCTACGAGCAGTACTTC. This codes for CASSSLAESYEQYF.

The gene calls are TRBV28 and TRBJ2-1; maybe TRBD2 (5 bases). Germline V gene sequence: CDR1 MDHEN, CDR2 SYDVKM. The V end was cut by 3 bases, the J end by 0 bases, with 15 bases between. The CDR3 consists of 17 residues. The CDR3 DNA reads TGTGCCAGCAGTTTTGGTGTGAGCGGAGTCTCCTACAATGAGCAGTTCTTC. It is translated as CASSFGVSGVSYNEQFF.

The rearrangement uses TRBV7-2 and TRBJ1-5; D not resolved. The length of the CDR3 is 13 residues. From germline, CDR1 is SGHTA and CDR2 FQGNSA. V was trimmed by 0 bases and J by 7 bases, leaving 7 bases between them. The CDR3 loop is CASSLAGGQPQHF. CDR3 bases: TGTGCCAGCAGCTTAGCCGGCGGACAGCCCCAGCATTTT. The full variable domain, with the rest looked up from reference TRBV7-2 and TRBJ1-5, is GAGVSQSPSNKVTEKGKDVELRCDPISGHTALYWYRQSLGQGLEFLIYFQGNSAPDKSGLPSDRFSAERTGGSVSTLTIQRTQQEDSAVYLCASSLAGGQPQHFGDGTRLSIL.

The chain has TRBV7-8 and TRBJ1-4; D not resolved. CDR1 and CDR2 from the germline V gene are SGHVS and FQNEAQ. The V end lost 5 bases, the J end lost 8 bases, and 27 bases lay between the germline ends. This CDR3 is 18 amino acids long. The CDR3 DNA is TGTGCCAGCAGCCTCCTGGGCCCAGTATCGCATGCCAAAGAAAAACTGTTTTTT. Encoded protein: CASSLLGPVSHAKEKLFF.

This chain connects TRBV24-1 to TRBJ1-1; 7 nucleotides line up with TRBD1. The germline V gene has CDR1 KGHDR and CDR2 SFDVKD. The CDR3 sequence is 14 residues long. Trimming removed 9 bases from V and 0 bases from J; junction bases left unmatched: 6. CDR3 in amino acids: CATFSGGMNTEAFF. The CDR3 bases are TGTGCCACCTTCTCAGGGGGAATGAACACTGAAGCTTTCTTT.

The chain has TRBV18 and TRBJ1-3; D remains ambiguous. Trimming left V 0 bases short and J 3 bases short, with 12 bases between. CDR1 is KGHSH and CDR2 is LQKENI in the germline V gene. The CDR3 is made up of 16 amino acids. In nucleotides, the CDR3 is TGTGCCAGCTCACCACCTCAAGGACTGAGTGGAAACACCATATATTTT. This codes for CASSPPQGLSGNTIYF.

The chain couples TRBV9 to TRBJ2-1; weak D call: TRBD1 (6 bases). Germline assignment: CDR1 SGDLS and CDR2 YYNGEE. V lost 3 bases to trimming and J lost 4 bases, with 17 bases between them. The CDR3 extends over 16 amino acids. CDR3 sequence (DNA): TGTGCCAGCAGCGCGGAACAGGGTGGGATATACAATGAGCAGTTCTTC. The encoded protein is CASSAEQGGIYNEQFF.

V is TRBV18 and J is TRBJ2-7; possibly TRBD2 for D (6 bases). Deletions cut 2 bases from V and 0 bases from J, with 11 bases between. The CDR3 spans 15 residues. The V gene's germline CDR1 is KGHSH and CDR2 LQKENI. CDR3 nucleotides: TGTGCCAGCTCACCAGTGCGGGATTCCTCCTACGAGCAGTACTTC. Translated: CASSPVRDSSYEQYF. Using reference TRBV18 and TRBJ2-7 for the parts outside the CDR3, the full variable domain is NAGVMQNPRHLVRRRGQEARLRCSPMKGHSHVYWYRQLPEEGLKFMVYLQKENIIDESGMPKERFSAEFPKEGPSILRIQQVVRGDSAAYFCASSPVRDSSYEQYFGPGTRLTVT.

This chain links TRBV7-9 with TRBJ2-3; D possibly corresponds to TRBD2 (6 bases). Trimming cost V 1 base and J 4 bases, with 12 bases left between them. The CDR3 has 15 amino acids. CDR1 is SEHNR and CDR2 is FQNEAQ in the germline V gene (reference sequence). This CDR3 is CASSLVRDRADTQYF. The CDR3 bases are TGTGCCAGCAGCTTAGTGCGGGATCGCGCAGATACGCAGTATTTT. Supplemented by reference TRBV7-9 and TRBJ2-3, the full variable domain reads DTGVSQNPRHKITKRGQNVTFRCDPISEHNRLYWYRQTLGQGPEFLTYFQNEAQLEKSRLLSDRFSAERPKGSFSTLEIQRTEQGDSAMYLCASSLVRDRADTQYFGPGTRLTVL.

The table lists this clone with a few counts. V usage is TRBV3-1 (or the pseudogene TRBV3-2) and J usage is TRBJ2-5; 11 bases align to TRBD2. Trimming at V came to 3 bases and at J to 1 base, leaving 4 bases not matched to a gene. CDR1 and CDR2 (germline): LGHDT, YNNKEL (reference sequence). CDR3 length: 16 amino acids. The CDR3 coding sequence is TGTGCCAGCAGCCACCAGACTAGCGGGGCCCAAGAGACCCAGTACTTC. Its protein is CASSHQTSGAQETQYF.

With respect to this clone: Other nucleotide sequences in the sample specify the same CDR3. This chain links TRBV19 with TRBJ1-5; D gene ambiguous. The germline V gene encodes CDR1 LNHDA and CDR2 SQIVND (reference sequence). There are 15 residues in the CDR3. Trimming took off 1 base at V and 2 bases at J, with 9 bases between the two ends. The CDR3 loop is CASSIAAGGNQPQHF. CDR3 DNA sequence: TGTGCCAGTAGTATAGCGGCCGGGGGCAATCAGCCCCAGCATTTT. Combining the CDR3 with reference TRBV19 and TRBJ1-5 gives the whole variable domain DGGITQSPKYLFRKEGQNVTLSCEQNLNHDAMYWYRQDPGQGLRLIYYSQIVNDFQKGDIAEGYSVSREKKESFPLTVTSAQKNPTAFYLCASSIAAGGNQPQHFGDGTRLSIL.

The CDR3 spells CASSMQGYEQYF. The DNA for the CDR3 is TGTGCCAGCAGTATGCAGGGGTACGAGCAGTACTTC. The rearrangement links TRBV6-2 or TRBV6-3 to TRBJ2-7; tentatively, D is TRBD1 (6 bases). Germline CDR1 and CDR2: MNHEY and SVGEGT. The CDR3 totals 12 residues. V was trimmed by 5 bases and J by 4 bases, leaving 9 bases between them.

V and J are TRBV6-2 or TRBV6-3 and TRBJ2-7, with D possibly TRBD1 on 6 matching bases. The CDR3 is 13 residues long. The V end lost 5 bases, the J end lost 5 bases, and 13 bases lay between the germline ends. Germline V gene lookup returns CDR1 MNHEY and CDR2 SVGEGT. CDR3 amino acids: CASSTGTLDEQYF. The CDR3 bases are TGTGCCAGCAGTACCGGGACATTAGACGAGCAGTACTTC.

CDR3: CASGLGSGNEQFF. CDR3 nucleotides: TGTGCTAGTGGTTTAGGATCAGGGAATGAGCAGTTCTTC. The J gene is TRBJ2-1, the V gene TRBV12-5, with D possibly being TRBD1 (5 bases). This CDR3 comprises 13 residues. V dropped 3 bases and J dropped 7 bases, with 10 bases sitting between them. Germline-derived CDR1 and CDR2 are LGHNT and FRNRAP.

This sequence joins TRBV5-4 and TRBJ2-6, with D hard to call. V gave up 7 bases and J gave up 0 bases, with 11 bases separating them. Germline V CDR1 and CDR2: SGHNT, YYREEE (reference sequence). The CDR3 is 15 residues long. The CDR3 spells CASGTVNSGANVLTF. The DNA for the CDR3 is TGTGCCAGCGGTACGGTGAACTCTGGGGCCAACGTCCTGACTTTC.

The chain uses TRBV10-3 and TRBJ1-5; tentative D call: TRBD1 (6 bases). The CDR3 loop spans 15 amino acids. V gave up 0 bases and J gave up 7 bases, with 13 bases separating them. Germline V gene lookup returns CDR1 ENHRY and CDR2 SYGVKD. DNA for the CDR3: TGTGCCATCAGTGAGTCGGGCGGGGGGCACCAGCCCCAGCATTTT. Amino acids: CAISESGGGHQPQHF.

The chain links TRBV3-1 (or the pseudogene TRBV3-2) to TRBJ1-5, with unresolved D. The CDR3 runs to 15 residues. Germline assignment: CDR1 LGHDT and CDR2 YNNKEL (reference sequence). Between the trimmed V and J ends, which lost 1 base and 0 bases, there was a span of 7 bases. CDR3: CASSQAGISNQPQHF. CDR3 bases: TGTGCCAGCAGCCAAGCGGGGATTAGCAATCAGCCCCAGCATTTT.

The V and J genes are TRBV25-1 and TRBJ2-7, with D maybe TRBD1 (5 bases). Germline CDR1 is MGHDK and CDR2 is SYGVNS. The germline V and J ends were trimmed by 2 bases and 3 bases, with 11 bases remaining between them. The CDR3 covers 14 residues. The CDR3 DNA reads TGTGCCAGCAGTGAACCAGGGCCGATCTACGAGCAGTACTTC. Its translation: CASSEPGPIYEQYF.

The CDR3 region has the DNA TGTGCCAGCAGCTGGGACAGGGGCGGAGTGAACACTGAAGCTTTCTTT. It yields the protein CASSWDRGGVNTEAFF. The chain has TRBV5-8 and TRBJ1-1; 10 nucleotides match TRBD1. Germline V gives CDR1 SGHTS, CDR2 YDEGEE. The junction had 5 bases not matched to a gene; V was cut back by 3 bases and J by 0 bases. This CDR3 is built from 16 residues.

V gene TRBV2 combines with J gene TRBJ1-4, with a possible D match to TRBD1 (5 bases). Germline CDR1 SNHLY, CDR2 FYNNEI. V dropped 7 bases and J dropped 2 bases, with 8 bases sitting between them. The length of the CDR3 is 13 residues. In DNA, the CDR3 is TGTGCCAGCACGCAGGGCACTAATGAAAAACTGTTTTTT. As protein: CASTQGTNEKLFF.

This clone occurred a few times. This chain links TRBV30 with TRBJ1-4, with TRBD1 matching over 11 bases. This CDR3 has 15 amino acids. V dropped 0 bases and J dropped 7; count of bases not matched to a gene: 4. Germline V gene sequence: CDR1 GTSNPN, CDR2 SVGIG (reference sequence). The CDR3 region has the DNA TGTGCCTGGAGTGTGGCGGGACAGGGGGGTGAAAAACTGTTTTTT. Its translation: CAWSVAGQGGEKLFF. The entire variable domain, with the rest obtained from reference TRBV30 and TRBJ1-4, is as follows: SQTIHQWPATLVQPVGSPLSLECTVEGTSNPNLYWYRQAAGRGLQLLFYSVGIGQISSEVPQNLSASRPQDRQFILSSKKLLLSDSGFYLCAWSVAGQGGEKLFFGSGTQLSVL.

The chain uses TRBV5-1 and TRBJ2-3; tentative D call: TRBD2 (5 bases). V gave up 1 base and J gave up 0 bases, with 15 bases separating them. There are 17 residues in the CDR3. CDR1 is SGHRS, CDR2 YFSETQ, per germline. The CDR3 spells CASSLNPSSSSTDTQYF. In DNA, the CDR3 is TGCGCCAGCAGCTTGAACCCTAGCAGTTCTAGCACAGATACGCAGTATTTT.

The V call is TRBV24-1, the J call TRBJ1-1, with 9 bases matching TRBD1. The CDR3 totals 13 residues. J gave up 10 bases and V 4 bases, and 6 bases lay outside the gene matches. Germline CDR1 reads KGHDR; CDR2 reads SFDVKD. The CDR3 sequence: CATSDPGQGVAFF. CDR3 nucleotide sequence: TGTGCCACCAGTGACCCGGGACAGGGTGTAGCTTTCTTT.

CDR3 sequence reads: CASSTGTGGGQPQHF. The CDR3 DNA reads as TGCGCCAGCTCTACCGGGACAGGGGGTGGTCAGCCCCAGCATTTT. The chain is built from TRBV5-1 and TRBJ1-5, with 11 bases lining up with TRBD1. The CDR3 runs 15 residues. Germline lookup yields CDR1 SGHRS and CDR2 YFSETQ. V shed 7 bases, J shed 6 bases, and the junction held 9 bases outside the gene matches.

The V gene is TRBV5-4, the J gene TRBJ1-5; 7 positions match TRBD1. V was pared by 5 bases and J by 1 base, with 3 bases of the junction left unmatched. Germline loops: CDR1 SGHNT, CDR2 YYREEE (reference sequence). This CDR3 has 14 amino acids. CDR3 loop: CASRDRDSNQPQHF. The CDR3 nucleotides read TGTGCCAGCAGAGACAGGGACAGCAATCAGCCCCAGCATTTT.

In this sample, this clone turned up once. Here the CDR3 reads CASSFGQVTDTQYF. CDR3 nucleotide sequence: TGTGCCAGCAGCTTCGGACAGGTCACAGATACGCAGTATTTT. The chain recombines TRBV5-5 with TRBJ2-3, with TRBD1 identical over 7 bases. The CDR3 is 14 amino acids. The V gene's germline CDR1 is SGHKS and CDR2 YYEKEE (reference sequence). Trimming removed 2 bases from V and 2 bases from J; junction bases left unmatched: 2.

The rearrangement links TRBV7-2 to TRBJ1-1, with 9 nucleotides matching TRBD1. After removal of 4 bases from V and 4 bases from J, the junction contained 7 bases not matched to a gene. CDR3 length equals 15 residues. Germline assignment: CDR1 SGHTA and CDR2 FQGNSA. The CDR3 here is CASSSLQGATTEAFF. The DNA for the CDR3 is TGTGCCAGCAGCTCTCTACAGGGGGCGACCACTGAAGCTTTCTTT.

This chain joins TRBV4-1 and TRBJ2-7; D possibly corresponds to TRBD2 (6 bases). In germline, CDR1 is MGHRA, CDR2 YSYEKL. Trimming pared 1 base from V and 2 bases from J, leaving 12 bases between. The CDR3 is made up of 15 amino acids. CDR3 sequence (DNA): TGCGCCAGCAGCCAAGGAGTGGGACTGGCCTACGAGCAGTACTTC. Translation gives CASSQGVGLAYEQYF.

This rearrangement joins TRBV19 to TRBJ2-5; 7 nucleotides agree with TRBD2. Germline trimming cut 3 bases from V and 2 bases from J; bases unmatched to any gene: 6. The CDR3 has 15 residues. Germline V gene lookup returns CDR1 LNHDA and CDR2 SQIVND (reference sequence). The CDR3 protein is CASSIGGSLQETQYF. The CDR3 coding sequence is TGTGCCAGTAGTATCGGGGGGTCCCTGCAAGAGACCCAGTACTTC.

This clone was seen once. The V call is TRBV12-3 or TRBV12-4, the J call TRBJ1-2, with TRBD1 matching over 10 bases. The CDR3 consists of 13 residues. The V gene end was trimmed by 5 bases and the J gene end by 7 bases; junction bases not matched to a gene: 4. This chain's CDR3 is CASSRQGAVGYTF. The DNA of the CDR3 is TGTGCCAGCAGTCGACAGGGGGCAGTTGGCTACACCTTC.